The rows below give T cell receptor beta chains drawn from one sample of a study of OX40 agonist ivuxolimab in advanced cancers. TCRdb's table, derived via immunoSEQ multiplex PCR, lists solely in-frame clones and lacks some. The top ten clones hold 8.4% of a sample with 81,000 or so clones, about 89% of them seen once. The input for sequencing was CD4+ or CD8+ T cells sorted from blood, taken in a trial of the OX40 agonist ivuxolimab. The source is an adult with an advanced solid tumor such as melanoma, head and neck, liver or kidney cancer. CDR3s include the opening cysteine and the closing phenylalanine or tryptophan. The D gene is left open where the match is weak. Only part of the rows carry a size: once, few, many, or a class if the clone is expanded.

V gene	D gene	J gene	clone size	CDR3 protein	CDR3 DNA
TRBV4-2	-	TRBJ1-4	-	CASSWGGVGEKLFF	TGTGCCAGCAGCTGGGGGGGGGTAGGTGAAAAACTGTTTTTT
TRBV30	-	TRBJ1-1	-	CAWRSRIFTEAFF	TGTGCCTGGAGGAGCAGGATATTCACTGAAGCTTTCTTT
TRBV4-3	-	TRBJ2-1	-	CASSPEGGYNEQFF	TGCGCCAGCAGTCCGGAGGGGGGGTACAATGAGCAGTTCTTC
TRBV9	-	TRBJ2-7	-	CASSVDGSSYEQYF	TGTGCCAGCAGCGTAGATGGCAGTTCCTACGAGCAGTACTTC
TRBV27	-	TRBJ1-5	-	CASSLGGGNQPQHF	TGTGCCAGCAGCTTGGGGGGCGGCAATCAGCCCCAGCATTTT
TRBV4-3	-	TRBJ1-1	-	CASSPMLGAPMDTEAFF	TGCGCCAGCAGCCCTATGTTGGGGGCACCCATGGACACTGAAGCTTTCTTT
TRBV7-8	-	TRBJ2-7	-	CASSSQGGAYEQYF	TGTGCCAGCAGCTCGCAGGGGGGAGCGTACGAGCAGTACTTC
TRBV9	-	TRBJ2-1	-	CASSVEFSRGTLDSYNEQFF	TGTGCCAGCAGCGTAGAGTTTTCACGAGGGACTCTCGATTCCTACAATGAGCAGTTCTTC
TRBV25-1	-	TRBJ1-5	-	CASGANQPQHF	TGTGCCTCGGGGGCGAATCAGCCCCAGCATTTT
TRBV15	-	TRBJ2-4	-	CATSRGSRGGRYIQYF	TGTGCCACCAGCAGAGGGAGCCGTGGGGGAAGATACATTCAGTACTTC
TRBV15	TRBD2	TRBJ2-1	-	CATSRDHLAGNEQFF	TGTGCCACCAGCAGAGATCATCTAGCGGGCAATGAGCAGTTCTTC
TRBV28	-	TRBJ1-2	-	CASSMTGVYGYTF	TGTGCCAGCAGTATGACAGGAGTCTATGGCTACACCTTC
TRBV7-8	TRBD2	TRBJ2-5	-	CASSLEIGGGSLETQYF	TGTGCCAGCAGCTTAGAGATTGGGGGAGGGTCTTTAGAGACCCAGTACTTC
TRBV15	-	TRBJ2-5	-	CATSRDLTETQYF	TGTGCCACCAGCAGAGATCTGACAGAGACCCAGTACTTC
TRBV27	-	TRBJ1-6	-	CASSWGFSPLHF	TGTGCCAGCAGTTGGGGGTTCTCACCCCTCCACTTT
TRBV6-6	-	TRBJ2-4	-	CASSYVGVTAKNIQYF	TGTGCCAGCAGTTACGTCGGAGTAACAGCCAAAAACATTCAGTACTTC
TRBV7-9	-	TRBJ2-4	-	CASSLNGVLNF	TGTGCCAGCAGCTTAAACGGGGTATTGAACTTC
TRBV9	-	TRBJ2-5	-	CASSPSLAQETQYF	TGTGCCAGCAGCCCGAGTCTCGCCCAAGAGACCCAGTACTTC
TRBV6-5	-	TRBJ1-1	few	CASTTGGTEAFF	TGTGCCAGCACCACCGGTGGCACTGAAGCTTTCTTT
TRBV4-2	-	TRBJ1-1	-	CASSQEELNTEAFF	TGTGCCAGCAGCCAAGAAGAATTGAACACTGAAGCTTTCTTT
TRBV5-6	TRBD1	TRBJ2-7	-	CASSQDRGSYEQYF	TGTGCCAGCAGCCAGGACAGGGGCTCCTACGAGCAGTACTTC
TRBV28	-	TRBJ1-4	-	CASSFDVAFNEKLFF	TGTGCCAGCAGTTTTGACGTAGCATTTAATGAAAAACTGTTTTTT
TRBV29-1	-	TRBJ1-1	-	CSVEDGQNTEAFF	TGCAGCGTTGAAGACGGACAGAACACTGAAGCTTTCTTT
TRBV4-1	TRBD2	TRBJ2-1	-	CASSQEASGTVSDEQFF	TGCGCCAGCAGCCAAGAAGCTAGCGGGACAGTTTCCGATGAGCAGTTCTTC
TRBV18	-	TRBJ1-3	-	CASSPQVGRSSGNTIYF	TGTGCCAGCTCACCACAAGTAGGCCGAAGCTCTGGAAACACCATATATTTT
TRBV28	-	TRBJ1-1	-	CASSGWQEGNTEAFF	TGTGCCAGCAGCGGTTGGCAGGAGGGGAACACTGAAGCTTTCTTT
TRBV28	TRBD1	TRBJ1-5	-	CASTPGTGSSNQPQHF	TGTGCCAGCACCCCCGGGACAGGGTCTAGCAATCAGCCCCAGCATTTT
TRBV28	-	TRBJ1-4	-	CASSLGGGLLFF	TGTGCCAGCAGTTTGGGTGGGGGATTGCTGTTTTTT
TRBV19	-	TRBJ1-5	-	CASSWTDNQPQHF	TGTGCCAGTAGTTGGACAGACAATCAGCCCCAGCATTTT
TRBV9	TRBD1	TRBJ1-2	-	CASVQARGPTLWGYTF	TGTGCCAGCGTCCAGGCAAGGGGGCCCACACTCTGGGGCTACACCTTC
TRBV27	-	TRBJ2-1	-	CASSFYNEQFF	TGTGCCAGCAGTTTTTACAATGAGCAGTTCTTC
TRBV30	-	TRBJ1-6	-	CAWSPQQWEYNSPLHF	TGTGCCTGGAGTCCCCAACAGTGGGAGTATAATTCACCCCTCCACTTT
TRBV30	-	TRBJ2-7	-	CAWSKDGLYEQYF	TGTGCCTGGAGTAAAGACGGACTCTACGAGCAGTACTTC
TRBV6-6	-	TRBJ2-5	-	CASNQWPGAETQYF	TGTGCCAGCAATCAGTGGCCGGGGGCAGAGACCCAGTACTTC
TRBV5-5	-	TRBJ1-1	-	CASSLAGGPEAFF	TGTGCCAGCAGCTTGGCCGGGGGGCCTGAAGCTTTCTTT
TRBV29-1	-	TRBJ1-2	-	CSVDPDRIYGYTF	TGCAGCGTTGACCCCGACAGGATCTATGGCTACACCTTC
TRBV6-5	-	TRBJ1-5	-	CASSSPGQPQHF	TGTGCCAGCAGTTCCCCCGGGCAGCCCCAGCATTTT
TRBV4-3	TRBD2	TRBJ2-2	-	CASSQVLAGWSELFF	TGCGCCAGCAGCCAAGTTCTAGCGGGGTGGTCGGAGCTGTTTTTT
TRBV4-1	-	TRBJ1-1	-	CASSHPGAGATEAFF	TGCGCCAGCAGCCACCCAGGGGCAGGGGCCACTGAAGCTTTCTTT
TRBV4-1	TRBD2	TRBJ2-7	once	CASSNREDYEQYF	TGCGCCAGTAGCAACCGGGAGGACTACGAGCAGTACTTC
TRBV6-1	-	TRBJ2-5	-	CASSEIWGKETQYF	TGTGCCAGCAGTGAAATCTGGGGAAAGGAGACCCAGTACTTC
TRBV2	-	TRBJ1-5	-	CASSVPQDSNQPQHF	TGTGCCAGCAGTGTACCGCAGGATAGCAATCAGCCCCAGCATTTT
TRBV25-1	TRBD1	TRBJ1-6	few	CASKAGQGGNSPLHF	TGTGCCAGCAAGGCGGGACAGGGGGGGAATTCACCCCTCCACTTT
TRBV30	TRBD2	TRBJ2-1	-	CAWSVIRLAVPANEQFF	TGTGCCTGGAGTGTAATCCGCCTAGCGGTACCGGCCAATGAGCAGTTCTTC
TRBV28	-	TRBJ2-5	-	CASSFLNEETQYF	TGTGCCAGCAGTTTTCTGAACGAAGAGACCCAGTACTTC
TRBV4-1	-	TRBJ1-5	-	CASSQDPGRHQPQHF	TGCGCCAGCAGCCAAGATCCAGGGAGGCATCAGCCCCAGCATTTT
TRBV2	TRBD1	TRBJ2-3	-	CASRPSPGGFTDTQYF	TGTGCCAGCAGACCATCGCCAGGGGGCTTTACAGATACGCAGTATTTT
TRBV29-1	TRBD1	TRBJ2-2	-	CSVEGQGEVGELFF	TGCAGCGTTGAGGGACAGGGGGAGGTCGGGGAGCTGTTTTTT
TRBV5-4	-	TRBJ2-2	-	CASSFTGELFF	TGTGCCAGCAGCTTCACCGGGGAGCTGTTTTTT
TRBV7-3	TRBD2	TRBJ2-1	-	CASSLSGGGYNEQFF	TGTGCCAGCAGCTTAAGCGGCGGGGGCTACAATGAGCAGTTCTTC
TRBV7-2	-	TRBJ2-7	-	CASSFYEQYF	TGTGCCAGCAGCTTCTACGAGCAGTACTTC
TRBV28	TRBD1	TRBJ1-2	-	CASSLSGGPYGYTF	TGTGCCAGCAGTTTGTCAGGGGGCCCTTATGGCTACACCTTC
TRBV23-1	-	TRBJ1-5	-	CASSGGTVLYQPQHF	TGCGCCAGCAGTGGGGGGACGGTACTATATCAGCCCCAGCATTTT
TRBV6-5	TRBD1	TRBJ1-2	-	CASSYTDRGSNYGYTF	TGTGCCAGCAGTTACACGGACAGGGGATCTAACTATGGCTACACCTTC
TRBV15	-	TRBJ1-2	-	CATTRDSGRFYGYTF	TGTGCCACCACTAGAGACTCGGGACGGTTCTATGGCTACACCTTC
TRBV6-4	-	TRBJ2-1	-	CASSEVAGYLNEQFF	TGTGCCAGCAGTGAGGTGGCGGGGTACCTCAATGAGCAGTTCTTC
TRBV18	-	TRBJ1-5	once	CASSPYGGGNQPQHF	TGTGCCAGCTCACCATATGGGGGGGGCAATCAGCCCCAGCATTTT
TRBV30	TRBD1	TRBJ1-2	-	CAWYQQGAGGYTF	TGTGCCTGGTACCAACAGGGGGCCGGGGGCTACACCTTC